This is a list of T cell receptor beta chains from one sample in a study of sequential checkpoint blockade in melanoma. Here immunoSEQ multiplex PCR was the method, and the copy in TCRdb shows in-frame clones only, minus some. Of 8,000 to 10,000 clones in the sample, around 24% are singletons; the top ten hold about a sixth. The material sequenced was tumor tissue (inferred from file names), taken from a patient given nivolumab and ipilimumab in sequence. The receptor set was obtained from a human donor with melanoma. CDR3s include the opening cysteine and the closing phenylalanine or tryptophan. D genes are given only for firm matches. The size entry is marked missing in some rows and otherwise reads once, few, many or a size class.

v_call: TRBV10-3; j_call: TRBJ2-3; clone_size: few; d_call: .; cdr3_aa: CASSEGTDTQYF; cdr3_nt: TGTGCCAGCAGTGAGGGGACAGATACGCAGTATTTT
v_call: TRBV10-3; j_call: TRBJ1-1; clone_size: .; d_call: .; cdr3_aa: CAISESNRVNTEAFF; cdr3_nt: TGTGCCATCAGTGAGTCAAACAGAGTGAACACTGAAGCTTTCTTT
v_call: TRBV15; j_call: TRBJ1-2; clone_size: .; d_call: .; cdr3_aa: CATSRAGSFGGYTF; cdr3_nt: TGTGCCACCAGCAGAGCCGGATCCTTCGGGGGCTACACCTTC
v_call: TRBV15; j_call: TRBJ2-3; clone_size: .; d_call: TRBD1; cdr3_aa: CATSRDRQGRTDTQYF; cdr3_nt: TGTGCCACCAGCAGAGATCGACAGGGTCGCACAGATACGCAGTATTTT
v_call: TRBV11-3; j_call: TRBJ2-1; clone_size: few; d_call: TRBD2; cdr3_aa: CASSPSGRSYNEQFF; cdr3_nt: TGTGCCAGCAGCCCTAGCGGGAGGTCCTACAATGAGCAGTTCTTC
v_call: TRBV29-1; j_call: TRBJ1-1; clone_size: once; d_call: .; cdr3_aa: CSVRRGEDTEAFF; cdr3_nt: TGCAGCGTCCGGAGGGGCGAAGACACTGAAGCTTTCTTT
v_call: TRBV18; j_call: TRBJ1-2; clone_size: few; d_call: .; cdr3_aa: CASSPDLSYGYTF; cdr3_nt: TGTGCCAGCTCACCGGATTTATCCTATGGCTACACCTTC
v_call: TRBV11-3; j_call: TRBJ2-2; clone_size: .; d_call: TRBD1; cdr3_aa: CASSYGQGTGELFF; cdr3_nt: TGTGCCAGCAGTTACGGACAGGGCACCGGGGAGCTGTTTTTT
v_call: TRBV11-3; j_call: TRBJ1-2; clone_size: many; d_call: TRBD1; cdr3_aa: CASSKEGTGNNYGYTF; cdr3_nt: TGTGCCAGCAGCAAAGAAGGGACAGGGAACAACTATGGCTACACCTTC
v_call: TRBV6-8; j_call: TRBJ2-7; clone_size: few; d_call: TRBD1; cdr3_aa: CASSRIQDRVRYF; cdr3_nt: TGTGCCAGCAGTCGTATACAAGACAGGGTGAGGTACTTC
v_call: TRBV6-8; j_call: TRBJ2-2; clone_size: .; d_call: TRBD1; cdr3_aa: CASSPDPDRARTGELFF; cdr3_nt: TGTGCCAGCAGTCCCGACCCGGACAGGGCGAGGACCGGGGAGCTGTTTTTT
v_call: TRBV19; j_call: TRBJ1-5; clone_size: .; d_call: TRBD1; cdr3_aa: CASSIGDRGFPNQPQHF; cdr3_nt: TGTGCCAGTAGTATCGGGGACAGGGGGTTTCCCAATCAGCCCCAGCATTTT
v_call: TRBV29-1; j_call: TRBJ2-2; clone_size: .; d_call: TRBD1; cdr3_aa: CSVAGSDRGDTGELFF; cdr3_nt: TGCAGCGTTGCGGGAAGTGACAGGGGAGACACCGGGGAGCTGTTTTTT
v_call: TRBV18; j_call: TRBJ2-1; clone_size: .; d_call: TRBD1; cdr3_aa: CASSPPQGASYNEQFF; cdr3_nt: TGTGCCAGCTCACCACCGCAGGGGGCCTCCTACAATGAGCAGTTCTTC
v_call: TRBV11-3; j_call: TRBJ2-7; clone_size: many; d_call: .; cdr3_aa: CASSLTPRSGQQYF; cdr3_nt: TGTGCCAGCAGCTTGACACCCAGGTCCGGGCAGCAGTACTTC
v_call: TRBV11-3; j_call: TRBJ2-2; clone_size: many; d_call: .; cdr3_aa: CASSQDRTANTGELFF; cdr3_nt: TGTGCCAGCAGCCAGGACAGAACCGCGAACACCGGGGAGCTGTTTTTT
v_call: TRBV7-4; j_call: TRBJ2-7; clone_size: many; d_call: TRBD1; cdr3_aa: CASSVADGTGVLEQYF; cdr3_nt: TGTGCCAGCAGCGTAGCGGACGGGACAGGGGTGTTAGAGCAGTACTTC
v_call: TRBV11-3; j_call: TRBJ1-2; clone_size: few; d_call: TRBD1; cdr3_aa: CASSHSGGGGGYTF; cdr3_nt: TGTGCCAGCAGCCACAGCGGGGGAGGGGGCGGCTACACCTTC
v_call: TRBV9; j_call: TRBJ1-2; clone_size: .; d_call: .; cdr3_aa: CASSVDRDVGTNYGYTF; cdr3_nt: TGTGCCAGCAGCGTAGACCGGGACGTTGGGACTAACTATGGCTACACCTTC
v_call: TRBV11-3; j_call: TRBJ1-2; clone_size: .; d_call: .; cdr3_aa: CASSLMRLYDSYGYTF; cdr3_nt: TGTGCCAGCAGCTTAATGCGGTTATATGATAGCTATGGCTACACCTTC
v_call: TRBV5-1; j_call: TRBJ2-2; clone_size: .; d_call: .; cdr3_aa: CASRGDANTGELFF; cdr3_nt: TGCGCCAGCAGAGGGGACGCGAACACCGGGGAGCTGTTTTTT
v_call: TRBV28; j_call: TRBJ1-5; clone_size: .; d_call: .; cdr3_aa: CASSPRRWTSREGNQPQHF; cdr3_nt: TGTGCCAGCAGTCCACGTCGATGGACCTCGAGGGAGGGCAATCAGCCCCAGCATTTT
v_call: TRBV7-6; j_call: TRBJ2-6; clone_size: many; d_call: .; cdr3_aa: CASSSLTGANVLTF; cdr3_nt: TGTGCCAGCAGCTCCCTTACAGGGGCCAACGTCCTGACTTTC
v_call: TRBV18; j_call: TRBJ2-3; clone_size: .; d_call: TRBD2; cdr3_aa: CASSPLLAGTTYTQYF; cdr3_nt: TGTGCCAGCTCGCCGTTACTAGCGGGAACCACCTATACGCAGTATTTT
v_call: TRBV14; j_call: TRBJ2-1; clone_size: medium-sized; d_call: .; cdr3_aa: CASSQGRPGGNEQFF; cdr3_nt: TGTGCCAGCAGCCAAGGGCGGCCAGGGGGGAATGAGCAGTTCTTC
v_call: TRBV6-8; j_call: TRBJ2-7; clone_size: .; d_call: TRBD1; cdr3_aa: CASSHGQGSYEQYF; cdr3_nt: TGTGCCAGCAGCCACGGACAGGGCTCCTACGAGCAGTACTTC
v_call: TRBV6-8; j_call: TRBJ2-7; clone_size: .; d_call: TRBD2; cdr3_aa: CASSDGLAGAYEQYF; cdr3_nt: TGTGCCAGCAGTGATGGACTAGCGGGAGCCTACGAGCAGTACTTC
v_call: TRBV19; j_call: TRBJ2-5; clone_size: few; d_call: TRBD1; cdr3_aa: CASSRGQGAKTQYF; cdr3_nt: TGTGCCAGTAGTAGAGGACAGGGGGCGAAGACCCAGTACTTC
v_call: TRBV19; j_call: TRBJ1-6; clone_size: .; d_call: TRBD1; cdr3_aa: CASSTGDRFNSPLHF; cdr3_nt: TGTGCCAGTAGTACTGGGGACAGGTTTAATTCACCCCTCCACTTT
v_call: TRBV18; j_call: TRBJ2-2; clone_size: medium-sized; d_call: TRBD1; cdr3_aa: CASYPGGAKTGELFF; cdr3_nt: TGTGCCAGCTACCCAGGGGGCGCTAAGACCGGGGAGCTGTTTTTT
v_call: TRBV6-8; j_call: TRBJ2-7; clone_size: .; d_call: TRBD1; cdr3_aa: CASSWDRTYEQYF; cdr3_nt: TGTGCCAGCAGCTGGGACAGGACCTACGAGCAGTACTTC
v_call: TRBV23-1; j_call: TRBJ2-7; clone_size: .; d_call: .; cdr3_aa: CAPGPTTGPPSYEQYF; cdr3_nt: TGCGCGCCGGGACCCACCACAGGGCCGCCGTCCTACGAGCAGTACTTC
v_call: TRBV10-2; j_call: TRBJ2-7; clone_size: .; d_call: TRBD2; cdr3_aa: CASSESTRGLAGIYEQYF; cdr3_nt: TGCGCCAGCAGTGAGTCGACTCGGGGCCTAGCGGGGATCTACGAGCAGTACTTC
v_call: TRBV9; j_call: TRBJ2-3; clone_size: few; d_call: .; cdr3_aa: CASSRLEGDTQYF; cdr3_nt: TGTGCCAGCAGCCGACTAGAAGGAGATACGCAGTATTTT
v_call: TRBV11-3; j_call: TRBJ2-1; clone_size: few; d_call: .; cdr3_aa: CASSPYPRVAYNEQFF; cdr3_nt: TGTGCCAGCAGCCCATATCCGCGGGTAGCCTACAATGAGCAGTTCTTC
v_call: TRBV4-1; j_call: TRBJ2-7; clone_size: few; d_call: TRBD2; cdr3_aa: CASSRTSGRDSYEQYF; cdr3_nt: TGCGCCAGCAGCCGAACTAGCGGGAGAGACTCCTACGAGCAGTACTTC
v_call: TRBV6-8; j_call: TRBJ1-2; clone_size: few; d_call: TRBD1; cdr3_aa: CAIPSDRGPYGYTF; cdr3_nt: TGTGCCATACCATCGGACAGGGGCCCCTATGGCTACACCTTC
v_call: TRBV6-8; j_call: TRBJ2-7; clone_size: few; d_call: .; cdr3_aa: CASGEDTSYEQYF; cdr3_nt: TGTGCCAGCGGAGAGGACACATCCTACGAGCAGTACTTC
v_call: TRBV11-3; j_call: TRBJ1-6; clone_size: .; d_call: TRBD1; cdr3_aa: CASSLRQGSNSPLHF; cdr3_nt: TGTGCCAGCAGCCTTCGACAGGGCTCTAATTCACCCCTCCACTTT
v_call: TRBV6-8; j_call: TRBJ1-3; clone_size: few; d_call: .; cdr3_aa: CASSERVDAGNTIYF; cdr3_nt: TGTGCCAGCAGCGAACGGGTGGACGCCGGAAACACCATATATTTT
v_call: TRBV6-8; j_call: TRBJ2-4; clone_size: few; d_call: TRBD2; cdr3_aa: CASSYSSGRSFTGAKNIQYF; cdr3_nt: TGTGCCAGCAGTTACTCTAGCGGGAGGTCATTTACGGGGGCCAAAAACATTCAGTACTTC
v_call: TRBV6-8; j_call: TRBJ1-5; clone_size: .; d_call: TRBD1; cdr3_aa: CASSRTGARGNQPQHF; cdr3_nt: TGTGCCAGCAGCAGGACAGGGGCAAGGGGCAATCAGCCCCAGCATTTT
v_call: TRBV5-1; j_call: TRBJ1-2; clone_size: .; d_call: .; cdr3_aa: CASSLGGEDYGYTF; cdr3_nt: TGCGCCAGCAGCTTAGGAGGGGAGGACTATGGCTACACCTTC
v_call: TRBV6-8; j_call: TRBJ1-6; clone_size: few; d_call: .; cdr3_aa: CAVSPLETNSPLHF; cdr3_nt: TGTGCCGTATCCCCACTCGAGACGAATTCACCCCTCCACTTT
v_call: TRBV5-1; j_call: TRBJ1-5; clone_size: many; d_call: .; cdr3_aa: CASSLGYSNQPQHF; cdr3_nt: TGCGCCAGCAGCTTGGGATATAGCAATCAGCCCCAGCATTTT
v_call: TRBV10-2; j_call: TRBJ1-5; clone_size: medium-sized; d_call: .; cdr3_aa: CASRPTAHSNQPQHF; cdr3_nt: TGCGCCAGCAGACCGACAGCTCATAGCAATCAGCCCCAGCATTTT
v_call: TRBV19; j_call: TRBJ2-2; clone_size: .; d_call: TRBD2; cdr3_aa: CASRLSGRITGELFF; cdr3_nt: TGTGCCAGTAGACTTAGCGGGAGGATAACCGGGGAGCTGTTTTTT
v_call: TRBV11-3; j_call: TRBJ2-7; clone_size: .; d_call: .; cdr3_aa: CASRKTGLEYEQYF; cdr3_nt: TGTGCCAGCAGAAAAACAGGGCTTGAATACGAGCAGTACTTC
v_call: TRBV11-3; j_call: TRBJ2-1; clone_size: few; d_call: TRBD2; cdr3_aa: CASSLEWGLADNEQFF; cdr3_nt: TGTGCCAGCAGCTTGGAATGGGGACTAGCGGACAATGAGCAGTTCTTC
v_call: TRBV6-8; j_call: TRBJ2-3; clone_size: few; d_call: TRBD2; cdr3_aa: CASSPRLAGEADTQYF; cdr3_nt: TGTGCCAGCAGCCCTAGACTAGCGGGAGAAGCAGATACGCAGTATTTT
v_call: TRBV11-3; j_call: TRBJ2-3; clone_size: .; d_call: TRBD2; cdr3_aa: CASSAGGDRSTDTQYF; cdr3_nt: TGTGCCAGCAGCGCTGGGGGGGATCGGTCAACAGATACGCAGTATTTT
v_call: TRBV9; j_call: TRBJ2-6; clone_size: few; d_call: .; cdr3_aa: CASSVSDSGANVLTF; cdr3_nt: TGTGCCAGCAGCGTGTCCGACTCTGGGGCCAACGTCCTGACTTTC
v_call: TRBV6-8; j_call: TRBJ2-2; clone_size: few; d_call: .; cdr3_aa: CASSYSVPGELFF; cdr3_nt: TGTGCCAGCAGTTATAGCGTTCCCGGGGAGCTGTTTTTT
v_call: TRBV23-1; j_call: TRBJ2-4; clone_size: few; d_call: .; cdr3_aa: CASSLEGQGIQYF; cdr3_nt: TGCGCCAGCAGCTTGGAGGGGCAGGGCATTCAGTACTTC
v_call: TRBV5-1; j_call: TRBJ1-5; clone_size: few; d_call: .; cdr3_aa: CASSLGASGQPQHF; cdr3_nt: TGCGCCAGCAGCTTGGGGGCCAGCGGTCAGCCCCAGCATTTT